The 5 T cell receptor beta chains below were found in one sample sequenced in a study of regulatory T cells in long-lasting Graves disease (dated by TCRdb to the early 2020s). The protocol used for the library was multiplex PCR. The sequencing machine was an Illumina HiSeq 4000. TCR beta libraries were built with iRepertoire HTBI primers and Arm-PCR amplification of CDR3 regions. The public reads were reprocessed in TCRdb via fastp at Q25 and MiXCR, keeping in-frame beta chains. Here each entry gathers all rows of one CDR3 protein and keeps the most common genes and DNA. For this sample the table gives more than 450,000 distinct CDR3 sequences, of which 15% to 20% were detected only once. Less than 15% of the sample belongs to the ten largest clones. The time point label here, explained by the study, means: newly diagnosed GD, antithyroid drugs for less than 3 months. RNA was extracted from PBMCs in TRIzol for both TCR sequencing and RNA sequencing.

This sample also appeared in a second study, on T cells in Graves' hyperthyroidism and ophthalmopathy.

Sample: peripheral blood mononuclear cells (PBMCs), taken at new diagnosis, from a patient treated with antithyroid drugs. The receptors originated from a man aged 40-49 years with Graves disease. Donor details come from another sample of the same person, matched by shared clones.

The chain combines TRBV6-2 or TRBV6-3 with TRBJ2-7; TRBD2 aligns across 7 bases. Germline V gene data show CDR1 as MNHEY and CDR2 as SVGEGT. The CDR3 is made up of 15 amino acids. J lost 6 bases, V lost 2 bases, and 10 bases had no gene match. CDR3 loop: CASSYGGSSTREQYF. CDR3 DNA: TGTGCCAGCAGTTACGGCGGGAGCTCGACTCGCGAGCAGTACTTC.

As to this clonotype: Since a much larger clone is just one base distant, this may be a read error. The chain couples TRBV28 to TRBJ2-7; the D is unclear. V was trimmed by 6 bases and J by 7 bases, leaving 13 bases between them. The CDR3 sequence is 12 residues long. CDR1 and CDR2 (germline): MDHEN, SYDVKM. The CDR3 loop reads CASRNTANEQYF. CDR3 bases: TGTGCCAGCAGAAACACCGCAAATGAGCAGTACTTC.

This clonotype appeared a few times. Here the CDR3 reads CASSETSATSTDTQYF. The CDR3 nucleotides are TGTGCCAGCAGTGAGACTAGCGCCACTAGCACAGATACGCAGTATTTT. The chain has TRBV2 and TRBJ2-3, with 8 nucleotides matching TRBD2. V was pared by 3 bases and J by 0 bases, with 5 bases of the junction left unmatched. The CDR3 spans 16 residues. CDR1 and CDR2 from the germline V gene are SNHLY and FYNNEI.

This clonotype was observed at least ten times. The V call is TRBV12-3 or TRBV12-4, the J call TRBJ1-2; TRBD1 might be the D (6 bases). Trimming cost V 4 bases and J 5 bases, with 11 bases left between them. The CDR3 spans 13 residues. The CDR3: CASSSWDTYGYTF. The CDR3 coding sequence is TGTGCCAGCAGTTCTTGGGACACATATGGCTACACCTTC.

This chain links TRBV7-2 with TRBJ2-3; 8 nucleotides match TRBD1. The V and J ends lost 3 bases and 2 bases, in that order; junction bases with no gene match: 10. The germline V gene has CDR1 SGHTA and CDR2 FQGNSA. This CDR3 region has 17 residues. This CDR3 reads CASSFRKTGVVTDTQYF. Here the CDR3 DNA reads TGTGCCAGCAGCTTCCGTAAGACAGGGGTTGTCACAGATACGCAGTATTTT.